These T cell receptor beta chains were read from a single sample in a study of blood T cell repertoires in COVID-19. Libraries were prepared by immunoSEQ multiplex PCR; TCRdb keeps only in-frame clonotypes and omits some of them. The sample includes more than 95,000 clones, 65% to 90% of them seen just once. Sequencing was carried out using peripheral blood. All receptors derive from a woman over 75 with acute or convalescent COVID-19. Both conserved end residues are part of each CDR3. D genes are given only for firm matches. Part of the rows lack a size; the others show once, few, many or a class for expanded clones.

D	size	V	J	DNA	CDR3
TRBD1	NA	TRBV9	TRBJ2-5	TGTGCCAGCAGCGTCCAACAGGGGGCGGGGGAGACCCAGTACTTC	CASSVQQGAGETQYF
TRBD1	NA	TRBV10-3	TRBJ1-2	TGTGCCATCAGTGAGTTAGGCAGGGGGATGGATGGCTACACCTTC	CAISELGRGMDGYTF
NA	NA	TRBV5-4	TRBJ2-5	TGTGCCAGCAGCAACGACAGGTACCAAGAGACCCAGTACTTC	CASSNDRYQETQYF
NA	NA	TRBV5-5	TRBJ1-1	TGTGCCAGCAGCTACGACGGGATCTTAATGAACACTGAAGCTTTCTTT	CASSYDGILMNTEAFF
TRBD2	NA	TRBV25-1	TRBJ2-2	TGTGCCAGCTCTCTAGCGGGGGCGCCCACCGGGGAGCTGTTTTTT	CASSLAGAPTGELFF
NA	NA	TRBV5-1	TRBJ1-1	TGCGCCAGCAGCTTGGCGGGGTGGACTGAAGCTTTCTTT	CASSLAGWTEAFF
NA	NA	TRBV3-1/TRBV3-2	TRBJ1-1	TGTGCCAGCAGCCAATCCTTAGAGGCTTTCTTT	CASSQSLEAFF
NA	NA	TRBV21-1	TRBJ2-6	TGTGCCAGCAGCAAAGTCCAACAGGTATCTGGGGCCAACGTCCTGACTTTC	CASSKVQQVSGANVLTF
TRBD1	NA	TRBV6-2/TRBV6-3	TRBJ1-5	TGTGCCAGCAGTCCCGACAGGGATTTGCCCCAGCATTTT	CASSPDRDLPQHF
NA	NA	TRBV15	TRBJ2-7	TGTGCCACCAGCAAGCCGGGTATGAGCTCCTACGAGCAGTACTTC	CATSKPGMSSYEQYF
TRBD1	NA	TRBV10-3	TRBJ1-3	TGTGCCATCAGTTCCGGGACAGTCCTTTCTGGAAACACCATATATTTT	CAISSGTVLSGNTIYF
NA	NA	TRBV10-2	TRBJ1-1	TGCGCCAGCAGTGCCCAGGCGTTAAGAGAAGCTTTCTTT	CASSAQALREAFF
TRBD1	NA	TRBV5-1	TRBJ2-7	TGCGCCAGCAGCATAGGGGGCCTCTCCTACGAGCAGTACTTC	CASSIGGLSYEQYF
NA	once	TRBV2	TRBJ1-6	TGTGCCAGCAGTGAAGACAGGGTCGTATTAAATTCACCCCTCCACTTT	CASSEDRVVLNSPLHF
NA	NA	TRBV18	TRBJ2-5	TGTGCCAGCCGGGACAACCAAGAGACCCAGTACTTC	CASRDNQETQYF
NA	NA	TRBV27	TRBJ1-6	TGTGCCAGCAATAATCGGGGTACGTCCTATAATTCACCCCTCCACTTT	CASNNRGTSYNSPLHF
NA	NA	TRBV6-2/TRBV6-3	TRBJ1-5	TGTGCCAGCAGTTATATGTTGTCTGAGCCCCAGCATTTT	CASSYMLSEPQHF
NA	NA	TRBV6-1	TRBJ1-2	TGTGCCAGCAGTGAACGCGGGGTCATTAAGGGCTACACCTTC	CASSERGVIKGYTF
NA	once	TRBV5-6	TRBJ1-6	TGTGCCAGCAGCGCGGCTGGGAGCTCCTATAATTCACCCCTCCACTTT	CASSAAGSSYNSPLHF
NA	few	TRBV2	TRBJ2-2	TGTGCCAGCAGTGAATTCGCGGGGACGAACACCGGGGAGCTGTTTTTT	CASSEFAGTNTGELFF
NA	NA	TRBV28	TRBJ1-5	TGTGCCAGCAGTTTTAGGGGGAATGGCAATCAGCCCCAGCATTTT	CASSFRGNGNQPQHF
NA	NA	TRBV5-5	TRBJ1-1	TGTGCCAGCAGCTTGGGGGGGGGCACTGAAGCTTTCTTT	CASSLGGGTEAFF
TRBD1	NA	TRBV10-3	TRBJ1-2	TGTGCCATCAGTCGGAACCGGGACAGGGGAAGGGAAGGCTACACCTTC	CAISRNRDRGREGYTF
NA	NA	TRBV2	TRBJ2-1	TGTGCCAGCAGTCCGGGACTCGATGAGCAGTTCTTC	CASSPGLDEQFF
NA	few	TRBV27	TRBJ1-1	TGTGCCAGCAGTAGTCCCAACAGGTACACTGAAGCTTTCTTT	CASSSPNRYTEAFF
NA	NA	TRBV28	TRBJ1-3	TGTGCCAGCAGTTTGAGGGCGACTGGAAACACCATATATTTT	CASSLRATGNTIYF
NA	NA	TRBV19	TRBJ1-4	TGTGCCAGTAGGTCCGCGGGGGAATGGGGTGAAAAACTGTTTTTT	CASRSAGEWGEKLFF
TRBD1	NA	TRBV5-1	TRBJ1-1	TGCGCCAGCAGCTTACTGCCGGGACAGGGCTCATCCGTCGCTGAAGCTTTCTTT	CASSLLPGQGSSVAEAFF
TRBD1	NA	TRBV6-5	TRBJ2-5	TGTGCCAGCAGTTACCCTCCAGGGGGCGAGACCCAGTACTTC	CASSYPPGGETQYF
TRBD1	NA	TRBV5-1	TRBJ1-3	TGCGCCAGCAGTCCAGGGGGAACTGGAAACACCATATATTTT	CASSPGGTGNTIYF
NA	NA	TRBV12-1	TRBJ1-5	TGTGCCAGCAGCTCAGGTGGTCCGGGGGAAGTGCAGCCCCAGCATTTT	CASSSGGPGEVQPQHF
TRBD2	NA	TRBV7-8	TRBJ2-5	TGTGCCAGCAGCTTAGTTCTAGCGGGGGGGCTCCAAGAGACCCAGTACTTC	CASSLVLAGGLQETQYF
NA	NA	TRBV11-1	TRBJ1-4	TGTGCCAGCAGCTTACCCGGGTACGAAAAACTGTTTTTT	CASSLPGYEKLFF
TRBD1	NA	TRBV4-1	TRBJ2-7	TGCGCCAGCAGCCAACCACGGACAGGGGAAACCTACGAGCAGTACTTC	CASSQPRTGETYEQYF
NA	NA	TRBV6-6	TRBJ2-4	TGTGCCAGCAGTCAACGCGACATTCAGTACTTC	CASSQRDIQYF
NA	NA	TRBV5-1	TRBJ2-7	TGCGCCAGCAGCTTGGAAACTCCGAGGGACGAGCAGTACTTC	CASSLETPRDEQYF
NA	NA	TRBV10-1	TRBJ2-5	TGCGCCAGCGGTTCTCAGGATCGGGAGACCCAGTACTTC	CASGSQDRETQYF
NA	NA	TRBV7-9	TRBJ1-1	TGTGCCAGCAGAAGACAGGAAGAAGGTTTGGGAGCTTTCTTT	CASRRQEEGLGAFF
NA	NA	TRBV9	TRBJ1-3	TGTGCCAGCAGCGTAGACCCGGGAATCGGAAACACCATATATTTT	CASSVDPGIGNTIYF
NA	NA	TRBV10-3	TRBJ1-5	TGTGCCATCAGACAGGGAGCGAATCAGCCCCAGCATTTT	CAIRQGANQPQHF
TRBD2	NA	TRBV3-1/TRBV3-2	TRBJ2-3	TGTGCCAGCAGCCAAGAGAACGGGGGGGCCTCTCCCACAGATACGCAGTATTTT	CASSQENGGASPTDTQYF
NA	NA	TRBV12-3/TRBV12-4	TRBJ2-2	TGTGCCAGCAGCCAGACACCCGGGGAGCTGTTTTTT	CASSQTPGELFF
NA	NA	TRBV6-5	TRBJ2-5	TGTGCCAGCAATCACGGCGGGGCAGGGAAAGAGACCCAGTACTTC	CASNHGGAGKETQYF
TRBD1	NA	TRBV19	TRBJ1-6	TGTGCCAGTAGCCTTACAGGGGGCTCGGGTACACCCCTCCACTTT	CASSLTGGSGTPLHF
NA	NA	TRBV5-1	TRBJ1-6	TGCGCCAGCAGGATACAGGGTGACTCACCCCTCCACTTT	CASRIQGDSPLHF
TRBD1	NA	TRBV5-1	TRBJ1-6	TGCGCCAGCAGCTTGACGGACAGGGGGAGTCTAGTTACTTCACCCCTCCACTTT	CASSLTDRGSLVTSPLHF
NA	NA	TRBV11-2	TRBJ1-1	TGTGCCAGCAGCTTAGATTCTGTAAGGGACTGGGACACTGAAGCTTTCTTT	CASSLDSVRDWDTEAFF
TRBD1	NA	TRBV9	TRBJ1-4	TGTGCCAGCAGCCACGGACAGGGGGCTTTGGGGGGTGAAAAACTGTTTTTT	CASSHGQGALGGEKLFF
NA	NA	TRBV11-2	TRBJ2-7	TGTGCCAGCAGCTGGAGTAGCTACGAGCAGTACTTC	CASSWSSYEQYF
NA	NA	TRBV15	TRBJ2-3	TGTGCCACCAGCAGAGATAGAACCGCAGATACGCAGTATTTT	CATSRDRTADTQYF
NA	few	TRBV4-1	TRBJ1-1	TGCGCCAGCAGCCAAGCCGGGGTGAACACTGAAGCTTTCTTT	CASSQAGVNTEAFF